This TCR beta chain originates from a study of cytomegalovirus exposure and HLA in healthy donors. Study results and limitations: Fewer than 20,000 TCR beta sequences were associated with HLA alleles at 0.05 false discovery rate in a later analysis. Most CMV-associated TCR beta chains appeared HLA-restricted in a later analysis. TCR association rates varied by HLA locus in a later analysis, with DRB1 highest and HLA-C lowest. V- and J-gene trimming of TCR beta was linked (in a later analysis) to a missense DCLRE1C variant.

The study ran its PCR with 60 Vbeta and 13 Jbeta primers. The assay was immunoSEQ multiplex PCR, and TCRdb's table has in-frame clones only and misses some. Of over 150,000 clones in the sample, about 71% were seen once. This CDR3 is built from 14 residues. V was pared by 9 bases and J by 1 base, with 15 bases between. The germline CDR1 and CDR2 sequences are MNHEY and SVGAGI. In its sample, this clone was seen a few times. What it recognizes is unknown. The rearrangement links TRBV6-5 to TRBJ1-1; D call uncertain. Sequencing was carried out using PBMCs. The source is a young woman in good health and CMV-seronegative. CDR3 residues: CASLPVPGNTEAFF. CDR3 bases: TGTGCCAGTCTTCCCGTCCCAGGGAACACTGAAGCTTTCTTT.